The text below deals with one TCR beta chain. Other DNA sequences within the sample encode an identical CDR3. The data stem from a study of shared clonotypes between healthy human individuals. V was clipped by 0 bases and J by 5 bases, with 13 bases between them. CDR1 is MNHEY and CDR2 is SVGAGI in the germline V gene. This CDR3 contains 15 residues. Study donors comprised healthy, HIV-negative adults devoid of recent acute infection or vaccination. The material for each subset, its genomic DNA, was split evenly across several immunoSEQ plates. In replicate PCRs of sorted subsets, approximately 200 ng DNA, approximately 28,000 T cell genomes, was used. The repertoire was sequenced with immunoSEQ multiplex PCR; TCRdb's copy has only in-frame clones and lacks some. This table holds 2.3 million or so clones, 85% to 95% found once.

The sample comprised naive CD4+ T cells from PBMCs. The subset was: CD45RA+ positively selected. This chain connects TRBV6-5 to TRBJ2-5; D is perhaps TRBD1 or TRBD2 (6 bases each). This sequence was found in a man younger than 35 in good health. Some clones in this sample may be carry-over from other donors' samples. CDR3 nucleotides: TGTGCCAGCAGTTACTCCCCTTCGGGGGCGGAGACCCAGTACTTC. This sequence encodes CASSYSPSGAETQYF.